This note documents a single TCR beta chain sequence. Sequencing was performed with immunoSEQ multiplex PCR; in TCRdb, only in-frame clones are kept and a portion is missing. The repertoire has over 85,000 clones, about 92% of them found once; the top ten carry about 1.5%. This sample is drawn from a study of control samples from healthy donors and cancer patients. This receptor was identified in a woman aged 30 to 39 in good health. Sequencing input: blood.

CDR3 in DNA: TGCGCCAGCAGCCAAGGTAAAGGGGTGAAAGGGCCCTACGAGCAGTACTTC. Its translation: CASSQGKGVKGPYEQYF. This chain joins TRBV4-1 and TRBJ2-7, with D perhaps TRBD1 (5 bases). Germline assignment: CDR1 MGHRA and CDR2 YSYEKL. Trimming cost V 1 base and J 2 bases, with 18 bases left between them. The CDR3 covers 17 residues.